This is a list of T cell receptor beta chains from one sample in a study of early T cells in non-severe SARS-CoV-2 infection. TCRdb re-called the 5' RACE reads through MiXCR, storing one row per CDR3 protein. The table records under 70,000 distinct CDR3 sequences, around 14% of them present only once. The sequencing used whole blood, collected at baseline. The receptors originated from an adult who was a healthcare worker with PCR-confirmed SARS-CoV-2 infection or an uninfected control (not recorded which). The CDR3 runs from the conserved cysteine through the conserved F or W. Each record gives: clone size, D gene, J gene, V gene, CDR3 DNA, CDR3 protein. The D gene is left open where the match is weak. Clone sizes are given selectively: once, few, many, or a class where the clone is expanded.

few,NA,TRBJ1-1,TRBV6-5,TGTGCCAGCAGTTGGCGGGGTGACACTGAAGCTTTCTTT,CASSWRGDTEAFF
NA,NA,TRBJ1-4,TRBV6-6,TGTGCCAGCAGTCGGACAGCTGAAAAACTGTTTTTT,CASSRTAEKLFF
few,TRBD2,TRBJ2-7,TRBV7-2,TGTGCCAGCAGCCGGGGGGACGAGCAGTACTTC,CASSRGDEQYF
few,TRBD1,TRBJ2-3,TRBV19,TGTGCCAGTAGTCGGCCGGGACAGGCCCCAGATACGCAGTATTTT,CASSRPGQAPDTQYF
few,TRBD1,TRBJ1-1,TRBV20-1,TGCAGTGCTAGTCGCCAGGGGGGGTATGGAGCTTTCTTT,CSASRQGGYGAFF
NA,NA,TRBJ1-6,TRBV6-1,TGTGCCAGCAGTGGGGAGGGATATGATGGTAATTCACCCCTCCACTTT,CASSGEGYDGNSPLHF
few,TRBD1,TRBJ2-1,TRBV6-1,TGTGCCAGCAGACGGGACAGGGCAAATGAGCAGTTCTTC,CASRRDRANEQFF
NA,NA,TRBJ2-7,TRBV5-1,TGCGCCAGCAGCCCTGGCGGGCCCCTTTACGAGCAGTACTTC,CASSPGGPLYEQYF
few,NA,TRBJ2-5,TRBV7-2,TGTGCCAGCAGCCCGAGTCAAGAGACCCAGTACTTC,CASSPSQETQYF
few,NA,TRBJ2-5,TRBV5-1,TGCGCCAGCAGCTTGGAAGGGGTCAAGACCCAGTACTTC,CASSLEGVKTQYF
few,TRBD1,TRBJ1-6,TRBV2,TGTGCCAGCAGTGGGGGCAGGGGGAATTCACCCCTCCACTTT,CASSGGRGNSPLHF
NA,NA,TRBJ1-1,TRBV5-1,TGCGCCAGCAGCTTGAGGCAGCAGAACACTGAAGCTTTCTTT,CASSLRQQNTEAFF
many,TRBD2,TRBJ2-7,TRBV7-6,TGTGCCAGCAGCTCAGCGGGGCAAACCTACGAGCAGTACTTC,CASSSAGQTYEQYF
many,TRBD2,TRBJ2-1,TRBV24-1,TGTGCCACCAGTGGCGCGGGGGGCGGGAGAGTTCCCTACAATGAGCAGTTCTTC,CATSGAGGGRVPYNEQFF
NA,NA,TRBJ1-2,TRBV30,TGTGCCTGGAGTGTCAAGGGCTATGGCTACACCTTC,CAWSVKGYGYTF
many,TRBD2,TRBJ2-3,TRBV24-1,TGTGCCACCAGTGACTCGGACAGCCGACTAGCGGGAGGTTGGAGCACAGATACGCAGTATTTT,CATSDSDSRLAGGWSTDTQYF
few,TRBD2,TRBJ2-1,TRBV20-1,TGCAGTGCCGCACTAGCGGCTAGCTCCTACAATGAGCAGTTCTTC,CSAALAASSYNEQFF
many,NA,TRBJ1-2,TRBV29-1,TGCAGCGTTGTGGGGAGGTCCTATGGCTACACCTTC,CSVVGRSYGYTF
few,TRBD1,TRBJ1-2,TRBV18,TGTGCCAGCTCTCGACAGGGCGACTATGGCTACACCTTC,CASSRQGDYGYTF
few,NA,TRBJ2-7,TRBV7-9,TGTGCCAGCAGCTTAGCAGGGGTCAACGAGCAGTACTTC,CASSLAGVNEQYF
few,NA,TRBJ2-7,TRBV11-2,TGTGCCAGCAGCTCGTCCGGGGTGAGCTCCTACGAGCAGTACTTC,CASSSSGVSSYEQYF
NA,NA,TRBJ2-7,TRBV6-2/TRBV6-3,TGTGCCAGCAACGGGATAGGGGGTTACGAGCAGTACTTC,CASNGIGGYEQYF
NA,TRBD1,TRBJ2-1,TRBV7-9,TGTGCCAGCAGCTTAGCGGGACAGGGGGCATCCTACAATGAGCAGTTCTTC,CASSLAGQGASYNEQFF
NA,TRBD1,TRBJ2-7,TRBV28,TGTGCCAGCAGTTTATTTATTCTGGGACAGAGCTCCTACGAGCAGTACTTC,CASSLFILGQSSYEQYF
few,NA,TRBJ2-2,TRBV5-6,TGTGCCAGCAGCCGCACAGAACCCGGGGAGCTGTTTTTT,CASSRTEPGELFF
NA,NA,TRBJ1-3,TRBV6-6,TGTGCCAGCAGTTACGATCCGGGGGTCACCTTCTCTGGAAACACCATATATTTT,CASSYDPGVTFSGNTIYF
many,NA,TRBJ2-2,TRBV4-3,TGCGCCAGCAGCCAGTCTAGGAACACCGGGGAGCTGTTTTTT,CASSQSRNTGELFF
NA,NA,TRBJ1-1,TRBV6-1,TGTGCCAGCAGTGAGAGTTGGAGGACTGAAGCTTTCTTT,CASSESWRTEAFF
many,TRBD1,TRBJ1-2,TRBV4-1,TGCGCCAGCAGCCGATCGGACAGGGGGGACTATGGCTACACCTTC,CASSRSDRGDYGYTF